These 27 T cell receptor beta chains originate from one sample sequenced in a study of CXCR3-negative and CXCR3-positive naive CD8 T cells. In preparing the TRB cDNA libraries, 5' RACE with UMI labels was used. TCRdb re-called the 5' RACE reads; one entry per CDR3 protein, DNA not given. This sample's table reports over 55,000 distinct CDR3 sequences. Sample: memory CD8+ T cells from blood. These receptors came from a human donor in good health. Some clones in this sample may be carry-over from other donors' samples.

The chain recombines TRBV29-1 with TRBJ1-2; TCRdb names TRBD1, which stays unverified in the absence of DNA. Germline lookup yields CDR1 SQVTM and CDR2 ANQGSEA. The CDR3 consists of 15 residues. CDR3 sequence reads: CSVAVQGMSNYGYTF.

The genes are TRBV5-1 and TRBJ1-1; lacking DNA, the TRBD1 call made by TCRdb goes unchecked. Germline values: CDR1 SGHRS, CDR2 YFSETQ. CDR3 length: 16 amino acids. The CDR3 region is CASSLEGPPMNTEAFF.

The chain recombines TRBV28 with TRBJ2-2; there is no DNA to check the TCRdb D call of TRBD2. This CDR3 region has 14 residues. CDR1 and CDR2 (germline): MDHEN, SYDVKM. The CDR3 protein is CASSLLLANGELFF.

The chain joins TRBV20-1 to TRBJ1-6; TCRdb returns TRBD1, unconfirmable since there is no DNA. This CDR3 has 14 residues. CDR1 DFQATT and CDR2 SNEGSKA come from the germline V gene (reference sequence). CDR3 sequence: CSAPGPGVSSPLHF.

The chain uses TRBV20-1 and TRBJ1-6; as DNA is missing, the TRBD1 call by TCRdb cannot be tested. Germline V lookup: CDR1 DFQATT, CDR2 SNEGSKA (reference sequence). The CDR3 extends over 12 amino acids. CDR3 sequence: CSARQGNSPLHF.

The V gene is TRBV4-3, the J gene TRBJ2-1; TCRdb reports TRBD1, a call that lacks DNA to check it against. From germline, CDR1 is LGHNA and CDR2 YSLEER. CDR3 length: 16 amino acids. CDR3 in amino acids: CASSQVGTGVGNEQFF.

The genes are TRBV29-1 and TRBJ1-2; TCRdb indicates TRBD1, and absent DNA this call remains unverified. The germline CDR1 and CDR2 sequences are SQVTM and ANQGSEA. The CDR3 covers 13 residues. This CDR3 is CSVEWGTVRGYTF. Together with reference TRBV29-1 and TRBJ1-2, the CDR3 gives the full variable domain: SAVISQKPSRDICQRGTSLTIQCQVDSQVTMMFWYRQQPGQSLTLIATANQGSEATYESGFVIDKFPISRPNLTFSTLTVSNMSPEDSSIYLCSVEWGTVRGYTFGSGTRLTVV.

The chain carries TRBV28 and TRBJ1-5; TCRdb's D call of TRBD1 is untestable without DNA. The CDR3 spans 15 residues. From germline, CDR1 is MDHEN and CDR2 SYDVKM. The CDR3 reads CASSFWQGGNQPQHF. Looking up the rest from reference TRBV28 and TRBJ1-5 gives the full variable domain: DVKVTQSSRYLVKRTGEKVFLECVQDMDHENMFWYRQDPGLGLRLIYFSYDVKMKEKGDIPEGYSVSREKKERFSLILESASTNQTSMYLCASSFWQGGNQPQHFGDGTRLSIL.

The chain is built from TRBV29-1 and TRBJ2-7; TCRdb's D call of TRBD2 is untestable without DNA. Germline CDR1 is SQVTM and CDR2 is ANQGSEA. The CDR3 sequence is 16 residues long. This CDR3 reads CSVGGTDTLPMYEQYF.

Here the CDR3 reads CASKYGTGKRKTDTQYF. The chain employs TRBV28 and TRBJ2-3; TCRdb selects TRBD1, and the lack of DNA leaves this call unchecked. In germline, CDR1 is MDHEN, CDR2 SYDVKM. This CDR3 comprises 17 residues. Drawing the rest from reference TRBV28 and TRBJ2-3, the complete variable domain is DVKVTQSSRYLVKRTGEKVFLECVQDMDHENMFWYRQDPGLGLRLIYFSYDVKMKEKGDIPEGYSVSREKKERFSLILESASTNQTSMYLCASKYGTGKRKTDTQYFGPGTRLTVL.

The J gene is TRBJ2-1, the V gene TRBV3-1. This CDR3 contains 13 residues. CDR1 is LGHDT, CDR2 YNNKEL, per germline (reference sequence). CDR3 region: CASSLGSNNEQFF.

J is TRBJ2-5 and V is TRBV7-9; the D call from TCRdb, TRBD1, cannot be confirmed without DNA. This CDR3 spans 14 amino acids. CDR1 is SEHNR, CDR2 FQNEAQ, per germline (reference sequence). CDR3 sequence reads: CASSFRESQETQYF.

The chain links TRBV19 to TRBJ2-1; TCRdb indicates TRBD2, and absent DNA this call remains unverified. CDR3 size: 14 residues. Germline-derived CDR1 and CDR2 are LNHDA and SQIVND (reference sequence). CDR3 sequence reads: CASKVAGNYNEQFF.

V gene TRBV28 combines with J gene TRBJ2-3. The CDR3 has 11 amino acids. CDR1 and CDR2 (germline): MDHEN, SYDVKM. Here the CDR3 reads CASSLGDTQYF.

This chain uses TRBV23-1 with TRBJ2-2; TCRdb's D gene call, TRBD1, goes unchecked for lack of DNA. TRBV23-1 is noted as an ORF with a role that remains uncertain. This CDR3 comprises 16 residues. The CDR3 sequence: CASSQSDRSNTGELFF.

The chain carries TRBV25-1 and TRBJ2-5. The length of the CDR3 is 15 residues. Per the germline V gene, CDR1 is MGHDK and CDR2 is SYGVNS. CDR3 loop: CASTSYLVAQETQYF.

The V gene is TRBV28, the J gene TRBJ2-1; TCRdb lists TRBD1, though no DNA is available to test this call. The CDR3 consists of 13 residues. The germline V gene encodes CDR1 MDHEN and CDR2 SYDVKM. The CDR3 loop reads CASSSPGAWEQFF.

The chain recombines TRBV20-1 with TRBJ2-7. This CDR3 comprises 14 residues. Germline CDR1 reads DFQATT; CDR2 reads SNEGSKA (reference sequence). The CDR3 sequence: CSASGISEVHEQYF.

The rearrangement uses TRBV7-6 and TRBJ1-6; TCRdb proposes TRBD1, but this gene call is untestable without DNA. Germline V gene lookup returns CDR1 SGHVS and CDR2 FNYEAQ. The CDR3 extends over 17 amino acids. The CDR3 here is CASSLASGTSKGSPLHF.

The CDR3 protein is CASSEGSTYEQYF. V usage is TRBV3-1 and J usage is TRBJ2-7; checking the TCRdb D call of TRBD2 is not possible without DNA. This CDR3 has 13 amino acids. CDR1 is LGHDT and CDR2 is YNNKEL in the germline V gene (reference sequence).

This chain connects TRBV7-6 to TRBJ2-1; TCRdb names TRBD1, which stays unverified in the absence of DNA. The germline V gene encodes CDR1 SGHVS and CDR2 FNYEAQ. The CDR3 spans 14 residues. The chain's CDR3 is CASSLGPDYNEQFF.

This chain links TRBV29-1 with TRBJ2-1; there is no DNA to check the TCRdb D call of TRBD2. The CDR3 length is 15 residues. The germline CDR1 and CDR2 sequences are SQVTM and ANQGSEA. This CDR3 is CSVEDRTRGYNEQFF.

V usage is TRBV29-1 and J usage is TRBJ2-1; TCRdb outputs TRBD1, but without DNA this stays unchecked. Germline lookup yields CDR1 SQVTM and CDR2 ANQGSEA. This CDR3 has 17 amino acids. The CDR3 region is CSVAGTAVELTYNEQFF.

The chain uses TRBV4-3 and TRBJ2-7. This CDR3 comprises 17 residues. CDR1 LGHNA and CDR2 YSLEER come from the germline V gene. The CDR3 is CASSQDVDQTRIYEQYF.

The genes are TRBV24-1 and TRBJ1-1; TCRdb names TRBD1, which stays unverified in the absence of DNA. Germline CDR1 is KGHDR and CDR2 is SFDVKD. CDR3 length: 14 amino acids. The CDR3 spells CATSDLLRQLEAFF.

The chain uses TRBV5-1 and TRBJ2-1; the TRBD1 assignment by TCRdb is unverifiable without DNA. There are 15 residues in the CDR3. Germline V gene lookup returns CDR1 SGHRS and CDR2 YFSETQ. The CDR3 protein is CASSLGPGPYNEQFF.

V gene TRBV3-2 combines with J gene TRBJ1-5. TRBV3-2 is classified as a pseudogene. This CDR3 has 17 amino acids. The CDR3 loop reads CASSQDDRMNFNQPQHF.